One and the same sample provided the 18 T cell receptor beta chains below, sequenced in a study of beta chain features in type 1 diabetes. Study-level results: In every one of the four CD4+ subsets, TCRB CDR3s were moderately but significantly shorter in Type 1 diabetes patients.

What these receptors recognize is not known. The sequenced template was cDNA made from the entire isolated RNA. Clones were sequenced by immunoSEQ multiplex PCR, and TCRdb holds only the in-frame ones, with some missing. This sample has a few hundred thousand clones, with less than 30% found just once. The sample was naive CD4+ T cells from blood. The receptors were sampled from a woman aged 25 to 39 with type 1 diabetes.

This clone was counted a few times. The gene calls are TRBV11-2 and TRBJ2-7, with D perhaps TRBD1 (6 bases). The V end lost 1 base, the J end lost 0 bases, and 10 bases lay between the germline ends. Germline assignment: CDR1 SGHAT and CDR2 FQNNGV. The CDR3 runs to 15 residues. The CDR3 region is CASSLAGVGSYEQYF. CDR3 DNA: TGTGCCAGCAGCTTAGCAGGGGTCGGCTCCTACGAGCAGTACTTC.

The chain has TRBV28 and TRBJ2-5; a possible D gene is TRBD1 (5 bases). V was shortened by 7 bases and J by 2 bases, with 14 bases between the two germline ends. There are 14 residues in the CDR3. Germline V gives CDR1 MDHEN, CDR2 SYDVKM. The DNA of the CDR3 is TGTGCCAGCACCCTCGGATCAGGGCAAGAGACCCAGTACTTC. Its protein product is CASTLGSGQETQYF.

The chain joins TRBV6-1 to TRBJ2-7, with a weak D call TRBD2 (5 bases). Germline CDR1 reads MNHNS; CDR2 reads SASEGT. V was shortened by 11 bases and J by 0 bases, with 17 bases between the two germline ends. This CDR3 region has 14 residues. CDR3 protein: CACIRGGGSYEQYF. In nucleotides, the CDR3 is TGTGCCTGCATTCGAGGCGGAGGCTCCTACGAGCAGTACTTC.

In its sample, this clone was seen a few times. The gene calls are TRBV11-1 and TRBJ2-2; 10 bases agree with TRBD2. V was clipped by 3 bases and J by 4 bases; unmatched bases: 11. The length of the CDR3 is 18 residues. Germline V gives CDR1 SGHAT, CDR2 FQDESV (reference sequence). Written as DNA, the CDR3 is TGTGCCAGCAGCTTGAAGGCTAGCGGGAGACGGATCACCGGGGAGCTGTTTTTT. As protein: CASSLKASGRRITGELFF. The full variable domain, in which reference TRBV11-1 and TRBJ2-2 provide the parts outside the CDR3, is EAEVAQSPRYKITEKSQAVAFWCDPISGHATLYWYRQILGQGPELLVQFQDESVVDDSQLPKDRFSAERLKGVDSTLKIQPAELGDSAMYLCASSLKASGRRITGELFFGEGSRLTVL.

This clone was picked up a small number of times. The V call is TRBV18, the J call TRBJ1-1, with D perhaps TRBD1 (5 bases). CDR1 is KGHSH, CDR2 LQKENI, per germline. The CDR3 covers 13 residues. Trimming shortened V by 4 bases and J by 0 bases, and 6 bases separated the two germline ends. DNA for the CDR3: TGTGCCAGCTCACAGACAGTGAACACTGAAGCTTTCTTT. It specifies CASSQTVNTEAFF.

This chain joins TRBV29-1 and TRBJ1-1, with 8 bases aligning to TRBD1. The CDR3 is 15 residues long. V was pared by 2 bases and J by 5 bases, with 10 bases of the junction left unmatched. Germline CDR1 is SQVTM and CDR2 is ANQGSEA. CDR3 nucleotides: TGCAGCGTTGAACCCATTGGACAGGGTGGAACTGAAGCTTTCTTT. Translating it yields CSVEPIGQGGTEAFF.

The V and J genes are TRBV30 and TRBJ1-1; TRBD1 matches at 7 bases. Germline assignment: CDR1 GTSNPN and CDR2 SVGIG (reference sequence). This CDR3 comprises 13 residues. With V trimmed by 0 bases and J by 4 bases, 2 bases remained unmatched. The CDR3 loop is CAWSVQGTTEAFF. The CDR3 DNA reads TGTGCCTGGAGTGTACAGGGGACCACTGAAGCTTTCTTT. Filled out from reference TRBV30 and TRBJ1-1, the complete variable domain reads SQTIHQWPATLVQPVGSPLSLECTVEGTSNPNLYWYRQAAGRGLQLLFYSVGIGQISSEVPQNLSASRPQDRQFILSSKKLLLSDSGFYLCAWSVQGTTEAFFGQGTRLTVV.

The rearrangement links TRBV5-1 to TRBJ2-1; TRBD2 agrees at 7 bases. CDR1 and CDR2 (germline): SGHRS, YFSETQ. V shed 7 bases and J 4 bases; nucleotides not matched to a gene: 5. This CDR3 is 13 amino acids long. CDR3 loop: CASGASGYNEQFF. The DNA for the CDR3 is TGCGCCAGCGGGGCTAGCGGTTACAATGAGCAGTTCTTC.

This clone was counted a few times. The chain joins TRBV9 to TRBJ2-7, with TRBD2 matching over 10 bases. The CDR3 totals 15 residues. Germline V gene lookup returns CDR1 SGDLS and CDR2 YYNGEE. Trimming removed 0 bases from V and 7 bases from J; junction bases left unmatched: 7. The CDR3 spells CASSVGGGLAREQYF. In DNA, the CDR3 is TGTGCCAGCAGCGTAGGGGGGGGACTAGCGAGGGAGCAGTACTTC.

The chain links TRBV29-1 to TRBJ2-7; no clear D. The CDR3 consists of 11 residues. V was pared by 6 bases and J by 0 bases, with 6 bases between. The germline V gene encodes CDR1 SQVTM and CDR2 ANQGSEA. The CDR3 DNA sequence: TGCAGCGTGATAGCCTCCTACGAGCAGTACTTC. It translates to CSVIASYEQYF.

A remark on this clone: The same CDR3 can be traced to other DNA sequences in this sample. This rearrangement joins TRBV30 to TRBJ2-5, with 7 bases fitting TRBD2. Germline CDR1 GTSNPN, CDR2 SVGIG (reference sequence). Trimming removed 4 bases from V and 5 bases from J; junction bases left unmatched: 4. This CDR3 comprises 12 residues. CDR3 bases: TGTGCCTGGACCCTGGGGGGGGAGACCCAGTACTTC. Translation: CAWTLGGETQYF.

The rearrangement links TRBV7-2 to TRBJ2-1; 7 positions match TRBD2. This CDR3 region has 15 residues. With V trimmed by 1 base and J by 8 bases, 8 bases remained unmatched. Germline CDR1 reads SGHTA; CDR2 reads FQGNSA. CDR3 DNA sequence: TGTGCCAGCAGCTTAGGGGGAGGGCCCAACGATGAGCAGTTCTTC. It yields the protein CASSLGGGPNDEQFF.

J is TRBJ2-5 and V is TRBV5-1; tentatively, D is TRBD1 (5 bases). V dropped 0 bases and J dropped 2 bases, with 8 bases sitting between them. The germline V gene encodes CDR1 SGHRS and CDR2 YFSETQ. The CDR3 spans 14 residues. CDR3 region: CASSLVQAQETQYF. The CDR3 bases are TGCGCCAGCAGCTTGGTACAGGCTCAAGAGACCCAGTACTTC.

V gene TRBV7-9 combines with J gene TRBJ2-1; the match to TRBD2 covers 7 bases. V dropped 4 bases and J dropped 5; count of bases not matched to a gene: 8. Germline V gives CDR1 SEHNR, CDR2 FQNEAQ (reference sequence). CDR3 size: 15 residues. The CDR3 nucleotides are TGTGCCAGCAGCTCCCCTGGGGGGGAGGACAATGAGCAGTTCTTC. It codes for CASSSPGGEDNEQFF.

The chain links TRBV7-9 to TRBJ2-6; maybe TRBD1 (6 bases). The CDR3 length is 19 residues. Germline values: CDR1 SEHNR, CDR2 FQNEAQ (reference sequence). V lost 1 base and J 4 bases, leaving 20 bases between the germline ends. Here the CDR3 DNA reads TGTGCCAGCAGCTTAGGGGCAGGGGCGTATCTCACCGGGGCCAACGTCCTGACTTTC. Residues: CASSLGAGAYLTGANVLTF.

This sequence joins TRBV5-1 and TRBJ2-3; 8 nucleotides agree with TRBD2. J gave up 6 bases and V 0 bases, and 3 bases lay outside the gene matches. The germline V gene encodes CDR1 SGHRS and CDR2 YFSETQ. This CDR3 comprises 14 residues. The CDR3 here is CASSLAGRGDTQYF. CDR3 sequence (DNA): TGCGCCAGCAGCTTGGCCGGGAGGGGTGATACGCAGTATTTT.

This clone was seen more than once but under ten times. The chain links TRBV2 to TRBJ2-7, with 8 positions matching TRBD2. The germline V gene has CDR1 SNHLY and CDR2 FYNNEI. The CDR3 totals 11 residues. Unmatched junction bases numbered 3, after V lost 7 bases and J lost 7 bases. CDR3 in amino acids: CASTPGGEQYF. As DNA, the CDR3 is TGTGCCAGCACCCCGGGGGGGGAGCAGTACTTC.

The chain employs TRBV6-1 and TRBJ2-1, with a possible D match to TRBD1 (6 bases). Germline CDR1 MNHNS, CDR2 SASEGT. Trimming shortened V by 9 bases and J by 8 bases, and 17 bases separated the two germline ends. The CDR3 totals 13 residues. The CDR3 sequence is CASEGTGSDEQFF. In DNA, the CDR3 is TGTGCCAGTGAAGGAACAGGGAGCGATGAGCAGTTCTTC.